These T cell receptor beta chains were read from a single sample in a study of blood T cell repertoires in COVID-19. Produced via immunoSEQ multiplex PCR; TCRdb's table is partial and in-frame only. The data contain about 45,000 clones, about nine tenths of them singletons. The material sequenced was peripheral blood. The receptors originated from a human donor in a cohort sampled during active COVID-19. CDR3s include the opening cysteine and the closing phenylalanine or tryptophan. Each record gives: D gene, J gene, V gene, clone size, CDR3 DNA, CDR3 protein. D genes are given only for firm matches. Clone size is given for some rows only: seen once, a few or many times, or a class if the clone is expanded.

- TRBJ2-1 TRBV19 - TGTGCCAGTAGTACCAACCCCCGGGGAGGAATGTTCTTC CASSTNPRGGMFF
- TRBJ1-6 TRBV6-6 medium-sized TGTGCCAGCAGTTATCAGGGGCCAAATTCACCCCTCCACTTT CASSYQGPNSPLHF
TRBD1 TRBJ2-3 TRBV20-1 - TGCAGTGCTAGTCCCCCCGCCGGGACAGGGGTCACAGATACGCAGTATTTT CSASPPAGTGVTDTQYF
TRBD1 TRBJ1-2 TRBV9 - TGTGCCAGCAGCGCCGGGACAGGGGGCGGATTGCGGGGCTACACCTTC CASSAGTGGGLRGYTF
- TRBJ1-6 TRBV21-1 - TGTGCCAGCAGCAAAGAGGCGGACAGGGTGGGGAATTCACCCCTCCACTTT CASSKEADRVGNSPLHF
- TRBJ1-6 TRBV27 - TGTGCCAGCTCGAGAGGGTCCTATAATTCACCCCTCCACTTT CASSRGSYNSPLHF
TRBD1 TRBJ1-2 TRBV6-5 - TGTGCCATCAAGGACAGGGGGCTGGACTATGGCTACACCTTC CAIKDRGLDYGYTF
TRBD1 TRBJ1-4 TRBV6-6 - TGTGCCAGCACCCAAATGGGGACAGGGAAAAAAAAACTGTTTTTT CASTQMGTGKKKLFF
- TRBJ2-1 TRBV18 - TGTGCCAGCTCACCTTTGGTTTTAGCGGTCGGCGATGAGCAGTTCTTC CASSPLVLAVGDEQFF
- TRBJ2-2 TRBV24-1 once TGTGCCACCAGTGATTTAATCTCTAACACCGGGGAGCTGTTTTTT CATSDLISNTGELFF
- TRBJ2-2 TRBV19 - TGTGCCAGTAGTGCACAAACCGGGGGCACCGGGGAGCTGTTTTTT CASSAQTGGTGELFF
TRBD1 TRBJ2-5 TRBV11-2 - TGTGCCAGCATCATAACAATTGGACAGGGGCCTGTAGGAAAAGAGACCCAGTACTTC CASIITIGQGPVGKETQYF
TRBD1 TRBJ2-7 TRBV6-1 - TGTGCCAGCAGTGAACTCGGACAGGCGAGTAGCGAGCAGTACTTC CASSELGQASSEQYF
- TRBJ2-3 TRBV6-1 - TGTGCCAGCAGTGAAACCCGGGATCCCCCCACAGATACGCAGTATTTT CASSETRDPPTDTQYF
TRBD1 TRBJ1-4 TRBV27 - TGTGCCAGCAGTTCTTGGGGGACAGGCCACGAAAAACTGTTTTTT CASSSWGTGHEKLFF
TRBD1 TRBJ1-1 TRBV29-1 - TGCAGCGTTGATGTGATCTGGACAGGCATAAGACTAGAAGAAGCTTTCTTT CSVDVIWTGIRLEEAFF
- TRBJ1-1 TRBV2 - TGTGCCAGCAGATGGTACCTGGCGAACACTGAAGCTTTCTTT CASRWYLANTEAFF
TRBD2 TRBJ2-7 TRBV7-2 - TGTGCCAGCAGCTCCGTAGCGGGAGGAAGGTACGAGCAGTACTTC CASSSVAGGRYEQYF
- TRBJ1-2 TRBV7-2 - TGTGCCAGCAGCCCGGGACATGCTAACTATGGCTACACCTTC CASSPGHANYGYTF
- TRBJ2-3 TRBV7-2 - TGTGCCAGCAGCTTATCCATAGATACGCAGTATTTT CASSLSIDTQYF
- TRBJ2-1 TRBV12-3/TRBV12-4 - TGTGCCAGCAGTTTCGCGGGTTTCAATGAGCAGTTCTTC CASSFAGFNEQFF
- TRBJ2-6 TRBV5-1 - TGCGCCAGCAGCTTGGGAGCCTCTGGGGCCAACGTCCTGACTTTC CASSLGASGANVLTF
- TRBJ2-2 TRBV29-1 - TGCAGCGTTTTCCTAGCCCTGAACACCGGGGAGCTGTTTTTT CSVFLALNTGELFF
- TRBJ1-1 TRBV7-9 - TGTGCCAGCAGCTTAAGGACAGCCACTGAAGCTTTCTTT CASSLRTATEAFF